This T cell receptor beta chain is from a study of shared clonotypes between healthy human individuals. The length of the CDR3 is 15 residues. Per germline, CDR1 SGHAT and CDR2 FQNNGV. V was trimmed by 1 base and J by 2 bases, leaving 12 bases between them. The table came from immunoSEQ multiplex PCR; TCRdb's copy has only in-frame clones and leaves some out. Among about 100,000 clones listed, around 65% were seen once. Source material: memory CD8+ T cells sorted from blood. Subset specified: CD45RO+ cells pooled with CCR7-negative TemRA cells. This sequence joins TRBV11-2 and TRBJ2-7, with D maybe TRBD2 (5 bases). The receptor was derived from a woman in her twenties or thirties in good health. The CDR3 DNA reads as TGTGCCAGCAGCTTAGCTGCCAGCGGCGCCTACGAGCAGTACTTC. Amino acid sequence: CASSLAASGAYEQYF.